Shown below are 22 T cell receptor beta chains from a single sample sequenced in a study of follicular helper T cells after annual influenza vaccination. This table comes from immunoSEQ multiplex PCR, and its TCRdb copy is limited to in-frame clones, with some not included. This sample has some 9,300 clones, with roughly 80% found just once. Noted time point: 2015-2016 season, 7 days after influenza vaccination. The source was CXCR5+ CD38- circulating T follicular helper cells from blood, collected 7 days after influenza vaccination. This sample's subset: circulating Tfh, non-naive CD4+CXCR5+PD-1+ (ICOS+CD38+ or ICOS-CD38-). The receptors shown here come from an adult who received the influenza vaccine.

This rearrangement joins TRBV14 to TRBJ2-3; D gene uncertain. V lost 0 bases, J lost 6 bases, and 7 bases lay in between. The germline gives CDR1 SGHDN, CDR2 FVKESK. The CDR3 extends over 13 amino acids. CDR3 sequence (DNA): TGTGCCAGCAGCCAAGATTTGTCGGATACGCAGTATTTT. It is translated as CASSQDLSDTQYF.

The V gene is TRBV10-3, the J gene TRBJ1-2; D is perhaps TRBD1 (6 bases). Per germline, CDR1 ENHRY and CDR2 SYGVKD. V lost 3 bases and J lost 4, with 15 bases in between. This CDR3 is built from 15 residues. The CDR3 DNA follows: TGTGCCATCAGTGAAACCCACAGGGATATCTATGGCTACACCTTC. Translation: CAISETHRDIYGYTF.

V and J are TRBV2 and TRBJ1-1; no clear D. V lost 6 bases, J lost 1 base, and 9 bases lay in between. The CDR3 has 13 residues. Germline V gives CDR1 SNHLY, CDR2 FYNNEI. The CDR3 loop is CASRGSANTEAFF. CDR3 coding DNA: TGTGCCAGCAGAGGGTCGGCGAACACTGAAGCTTTCTTT.

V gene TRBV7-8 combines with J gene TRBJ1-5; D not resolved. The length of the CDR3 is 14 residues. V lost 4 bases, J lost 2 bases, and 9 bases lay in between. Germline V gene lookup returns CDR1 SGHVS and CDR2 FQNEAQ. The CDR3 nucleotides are TGTGCCAGCAGCTGGGAAAAGGGCAATCAGCCCCAGCATTTT. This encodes CASSWEKGNQPQHF. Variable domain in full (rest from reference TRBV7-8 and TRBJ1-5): GAGVSQSPRYKVAKRGQDVALRCDPISGHVSLFWYQQALGQGPEFLTYFQNEAQLDKSGLPSDRFFAERPEGSVSTLKIQRTQQEDSAVYLCASSWEKGNQPQHFGDGTRLSIL.

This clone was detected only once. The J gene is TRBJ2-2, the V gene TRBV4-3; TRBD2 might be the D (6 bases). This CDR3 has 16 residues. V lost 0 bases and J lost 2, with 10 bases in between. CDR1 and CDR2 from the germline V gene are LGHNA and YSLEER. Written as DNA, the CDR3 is TGCGCCAGCAGCCAAGAACGGGACTCAAACACCGGGGAGCTGTTTTTT. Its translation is CASSQERDSNTGELFF.

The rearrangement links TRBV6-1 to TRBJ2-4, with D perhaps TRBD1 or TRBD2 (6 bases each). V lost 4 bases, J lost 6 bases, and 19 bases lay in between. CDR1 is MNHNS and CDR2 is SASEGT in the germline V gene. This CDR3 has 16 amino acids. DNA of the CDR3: TGTGCCAGCAGTGTCACTCCCCCGGGGGCTATAAACATTCAGTACTTC. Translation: CASSVTPPGAINIQYF.

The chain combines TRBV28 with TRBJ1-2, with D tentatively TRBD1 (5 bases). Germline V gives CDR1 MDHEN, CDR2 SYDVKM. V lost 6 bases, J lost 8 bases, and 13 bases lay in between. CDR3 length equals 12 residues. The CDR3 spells CASRRTMRGYTF. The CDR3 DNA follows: TGTGCCAGCAGACGGACAATGCGAGGCTACACCTTC.

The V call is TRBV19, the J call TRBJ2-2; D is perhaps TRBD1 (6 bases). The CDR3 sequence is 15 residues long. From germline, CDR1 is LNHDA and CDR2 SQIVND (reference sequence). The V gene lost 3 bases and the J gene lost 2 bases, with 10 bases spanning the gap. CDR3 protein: CASSILGHNTGELFF. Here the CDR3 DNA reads TGTGCCAGTAGTATCTTGGGACACAACACCGGGGAGCTGTTTTTT.

The CDR3 DNA reads as TGTGCCAGCAGTCCGGGATCCTCCCGACAAGAGACCCAGTACTTC. Translation: CASSPGSSRQETQYF. The V and J genes are TRBV7-2 and TRBJ2-5; tentatively, D is TRBD2 (5 bases). Trimming removed 6 bases from V and 2 bases from J, with 16 bases in between. The CDR3 contains 15 residues. Looked up from germline, CDR1 is SGHTA and CDR2 is FQGNSA.

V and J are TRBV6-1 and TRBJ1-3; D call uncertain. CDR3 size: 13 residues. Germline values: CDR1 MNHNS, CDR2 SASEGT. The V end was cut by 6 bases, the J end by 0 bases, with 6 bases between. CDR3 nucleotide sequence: TGTGCCAGCAGCATAGCCTCTGGAAACACCATATATTTT. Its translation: CASSIASGNTIYF.

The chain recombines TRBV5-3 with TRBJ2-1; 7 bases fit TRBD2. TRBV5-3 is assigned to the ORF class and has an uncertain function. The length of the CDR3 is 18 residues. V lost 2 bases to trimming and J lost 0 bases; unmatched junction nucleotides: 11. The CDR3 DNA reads TGTGCCAGAAGCTTTGCTAGCGGTGCGACCTTCTCCTACAATGAGCAGTTCTTC. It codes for CARSFASGATFSYNEQFF.

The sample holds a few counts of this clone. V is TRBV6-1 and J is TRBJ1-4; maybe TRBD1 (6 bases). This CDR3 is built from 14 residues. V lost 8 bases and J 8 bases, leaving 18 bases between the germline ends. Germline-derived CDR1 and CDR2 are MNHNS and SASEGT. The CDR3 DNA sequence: TGTGCCAGCGTGGCCCAGAGGGGGAGCGAAAAACTGTTTTTT. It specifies CASVAQRGSEKLFF.

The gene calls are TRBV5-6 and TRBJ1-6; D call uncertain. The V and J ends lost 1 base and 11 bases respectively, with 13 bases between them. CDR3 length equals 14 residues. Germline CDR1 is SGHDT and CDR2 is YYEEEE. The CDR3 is CASSLQQSGTPLHF. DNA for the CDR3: TGTGCCAGCAGCTTGCAGCAGAGCGGGACACCCCTCCACTTT.

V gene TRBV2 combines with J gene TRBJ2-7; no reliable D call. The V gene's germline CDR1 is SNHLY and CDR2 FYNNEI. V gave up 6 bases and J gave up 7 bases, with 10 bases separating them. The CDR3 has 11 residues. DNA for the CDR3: TGTGCCAGCAGGAACGGGTATGAGCAGTACTTC. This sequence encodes CASRNGYEQYF.

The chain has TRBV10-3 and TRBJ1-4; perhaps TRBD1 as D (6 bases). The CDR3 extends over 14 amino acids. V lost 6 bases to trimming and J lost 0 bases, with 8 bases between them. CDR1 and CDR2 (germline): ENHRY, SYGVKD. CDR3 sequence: CAISPGATNEKLFF. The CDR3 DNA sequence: TGTGCCATCAGCCCAGGGGCAACTAATGAAAAACTGTTTTTT.

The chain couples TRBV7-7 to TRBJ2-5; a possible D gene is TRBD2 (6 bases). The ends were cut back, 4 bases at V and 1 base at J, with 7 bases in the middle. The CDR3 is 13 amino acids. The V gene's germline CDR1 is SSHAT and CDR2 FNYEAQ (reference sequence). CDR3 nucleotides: TGTGCCAGCAGCTGGGGGGTCCAAGAGACCCAGTACTTC. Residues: CASSWGVQETQYF. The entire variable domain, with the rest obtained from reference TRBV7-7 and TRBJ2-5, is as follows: GAGVSQSPRYKVTKRGQDVTLRCDPISSHATLYWYQQALGQGPEFLTYFNYEAQPDKSGLPSDRFSAERPEGSISTLTIQRTEQRDSAMYRCASSWGVQETQYFGPGTRLLVL.

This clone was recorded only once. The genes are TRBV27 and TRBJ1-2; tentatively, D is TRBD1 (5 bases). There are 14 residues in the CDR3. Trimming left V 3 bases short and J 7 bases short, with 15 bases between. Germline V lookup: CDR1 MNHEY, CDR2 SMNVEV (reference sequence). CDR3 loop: CASSFRSGSGGYTF. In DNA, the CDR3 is TGTGCCAGCAGTTTCCGATCAGGGTCTGGTGGCTACACCTTC.

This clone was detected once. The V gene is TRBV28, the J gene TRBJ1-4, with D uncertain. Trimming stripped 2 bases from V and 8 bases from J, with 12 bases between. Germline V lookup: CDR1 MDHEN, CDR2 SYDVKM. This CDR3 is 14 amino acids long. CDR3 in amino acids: CASSLRAAREKLFF. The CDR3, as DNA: TGTGCCAGCAGTTTAAGGGCCGCAAGGGAAAAACTGTTTTTT. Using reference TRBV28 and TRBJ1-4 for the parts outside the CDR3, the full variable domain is DVKVTQSSRYLVKRTGEKVFLECVQDMDHENMFWYRQDPGLGLRLIYFSYDVKMKEKGDIPEGYSVSREKKERFSLILESASTNQTSMYLCASSLRAAREKLFFGSGTQLSVL.

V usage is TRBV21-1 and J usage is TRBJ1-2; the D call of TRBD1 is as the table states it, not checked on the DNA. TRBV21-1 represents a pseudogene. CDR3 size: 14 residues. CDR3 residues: CASSTNRGGYGYTF. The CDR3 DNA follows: TGTGCCAGCAGCACTAACAGGGGCGGGTATGGCTACACCTTC.

DNA of the CDR3: TGTGCCAGTAGTCCCAGAGGGGAGGATGGCTACACCTTC. Protein: CASSPRGEDGYTF. The chain links TRBV19 to TRBJ1-2; D is possibly TRBD1 (5 bases). Trimming shortened V by 5 bases and J by 6 bases, and 13 bases separated the two germline ends. The CDR3 consists of 13 residues. Germline assignment: CDR1 LNHDA and CDR2 SQIVND (reference sequence).

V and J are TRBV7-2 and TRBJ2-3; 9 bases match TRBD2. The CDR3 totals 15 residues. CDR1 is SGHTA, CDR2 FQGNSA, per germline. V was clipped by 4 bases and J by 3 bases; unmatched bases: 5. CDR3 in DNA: TGTGCCAGCAGCTCCGCTAGCGGGGCAACAGATACGCAGTATTTT. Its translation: CASSSASGATDTQYF.

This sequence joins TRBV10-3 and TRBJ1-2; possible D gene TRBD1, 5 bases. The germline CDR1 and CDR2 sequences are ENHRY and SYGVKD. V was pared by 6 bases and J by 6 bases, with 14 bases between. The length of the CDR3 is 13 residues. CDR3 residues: CAIRTQEGNGYTF. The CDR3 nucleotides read TGTGCCATCAGGACACAGGAGGGGAATGGCTACACCTTC.